This T cell receptor (beta chain) was recorded in a study of tumor-infiltrating lymphocytes in oesophageal squamous cell carcinoma. TCRdb re-derived calls from the PCR reads in MiXCR, one entry per CDR3 protein. Of just over 8,500 distinct CDR3 sequences in the sample, roughly 65% were seen once. CDR3 length: 16 residues. CDR1 and CDR2 from the germline V gene are MDHEN and SYDVKM. The origin of this receptor is a female donor with esophageal squamous cell carcinoma. V is TRBV28 and J is TRBJ2-7; maybe TRBD1 (6 bases). The closer fit of TRBJ1-2 to the DNA end suggests the J call may be wrong. Sequences were obtained from esophageal tumor tissue. The CDR3 spells CASANGTPGARYGYTF. CDR3 in DNA: TGTGCCAGCGCAAACGGGACCCCGGGGGCTCGTTATGGCTACACCTTC.